This T cell receptor (beta chain) appears in the sequencing data of a study of T-cell reconstitution after alpha-beta-depleted transplantation in children (TCRdb year 2016). For the study in its entirety: The study quantitatively tracked T-cell immune reconstitution after TCRalphabeta/CD19-depleted allogeneic hematopoietic cell transplantation in children using TCR repertoire profiling. Here is what the overall study found, with its caveats: In some patients, high TCRbeta diversity at day 60 was attributed to recipient T cells and intrathymic progenitors that had survived conditioning. Apparently early alphabetaT-cell count recovery about two months after transplant reportedly relied on only several hundred rapidly expanded clones derived from non-depleted graft cells. The frequencies of hyperexpanded clones fell over the following months, and after one year, T-cell counts and TCRbeta diversity were mostly attributed to newly produced T cells.

The library was produced with PCR. TCRdb records Illumina HiSeq 2500 as the sequencer. To normalize quantification of the TCRbeta repertoire, the TCR libraries were built with molecular barcoding that relied on unique molecular identifiers. Starting from the raw public reads, TCRdb applied fastp trimming at Q25, assembled clones with MiXCR and retained in-frame beta chains. A single entry per CDR3 protein holds the most common genes and DNA from its merged rows. This sample holds 200,000 or so distinct CDR3 sequences; 5.5% to 7% were observed only once. Clones ranked in the top ten supply under 5% of the sample. From the cysteine up to the phenylalanine, the CDR3 has a length of 17 residues. Left in the record is the CDR3 DNA by itself, 51 bases read in frame from the first base. CDR1 and CDR2 were assigned from the germline V gene (reference sequence) as SEHNR and FQNEAQ. V lost 5 bases and J lost 5 bases, and the count of bases not matched to a germline gene is 16.

This clonotype was seen at least ten times. The clone's antigen remains unknown. Within one base of it there is no much larger clone, and no base qualities were kept. Explained via the paper, the treatment or condition label denotes: allogeneic hematopoietic cell transplantation with graft depleted of TCRalphabeta T cells and CD19 B cells. TCRalphabeta/CD19-depleted allogeneic hematopoietic cell grafts were given to the transplant recipients, all of whom were children. The specimen was PBMCs, collected before TCRalphabeta/CD19-depleted stem cell transplant. The TCR sequence derives from a girl in the first two years of life with combined immunodeficiency, due to receive a stem cell transplant. The chain links TRBV7-9 with TRBJ2-7; 9 junctional bases match TRBD2. CDR3 region: CASSQGLATGGPNEQYF. The nucleotide sequence is given as TGTGCCAGCAGCCAGGGACTAGCCACGGGAGGGCCCAACGAGCAGTACTTC.